This is a list of T cell receptor beta chains from one sample in a study of T-cell memory formation after mild COVID-19. MiXCR, applied by TCRdb to the 5' RACE reads, yields one record per CDR3 protein. The data show some 190,000 distinct CDR3 sequences, with around 16% seen just once and 2.4% held by the top ten. Material for sequencing was PBMCs or a T cell subset sorted from them (not recorded which). Receptors originate from an adult woman who had mild COVID-19 (a few samples of this study predate the infection). Cell type and time point are not known. Both conserved end residues are part of each CDR3. A D gene is named only where the DNA matches it firmly. Clone size is given for some rows only: seen once, a few or many times, or a class if the clone is expanded.

v_call	j_call	clone_size	d_call	cdr3_nt	cdr3_aa
TRBV5-1	TRBJ2-3	.	.	TGCGCCAGCAGCTTCCTGGGGAGCACAGATACGCAGTATTTT	CASSFLGSTDTQYF
TRBV27	TRBJ2-1	few	.	TGTGCCAGCAGCTCCCCGATAGGGGGCAATGAGCAGTTCTTC	CASSSPIGGNEQFF
TRBV9	TRBJ1-3	.	.	TGTGCCAGCAGCCCAGAGGGGTCAACCGCCAGGTACTCTGGAAACACCATATATTTT	CASSPEGSTARYSGNTIYF
TRBV20-1	TRBJ2-3	.	.	TGCAGTGCTGCCCCGGGCGGAGATACGCAGTATTTT	CSAAPGGDTQYF
TRBV28	TRBJ1-2	.	TRBD1	TGTGCCAGCAATACAGGGGTCTATGGCTACACCTTC	CASNTGVYGYTF
TRBV24-1	TRBJ1-2	.	.	TGTGCCACCAGTGATCCAGGGGATCTTGGTGGCTACACCTTC	CATSDPGDLGGYTF
TRBV5-1	TRBJ2-3	few	.	TGCGCCAGCAGCTCCGGGACACATGAAAAACAAGATACGCAGTATTTT	CASSSGTHEKQDTQYF
TRBV5-6	TRBJ2-1	few	.	TGTGCCAGCAGCTTTAACCCAGGTAGCGATGAGCAGTTCTTC	CASSFNPGSDEQFF
TRBV20-1	TRBJ2-5	.	.	TGCAGTGCTGTCCTGACAGGCCGCCAAGAGACCCAGTACTTC	CSAVLTGRQETQYF
TRBV9	TRBJ1-4	few	.	TGTGCCAGCAGCGTTAGGGGGGTGGCTAATGAAAAACTGTTTTTT	CASSVRGVANEKLFF
TRBV20-1	TRBJ2-7	few	TRBD2	TGCAGTGCCCTACTAGCGGGAGGGCCGGTCGAGCAGTACTTC	CSALLAGGPVEQYF
TRBV24-1	TRBJ1-1	.	.	TGTGCCACCAGTAATCCGGGGACTGAAGCTTTCTTT	CATSNPGTEAFF
TRBV5-1	TRBJ2-5	few	.	TGCGCCAGCAGCTTGGCCACGGGAGTACAAGAGACCCAGTACTTC	CASSLATGVQETQYF
TRBV27	TRBJ2-7	few	.	TGTGCCAGCAGAACGGGACACCGATACGAGCAGTACTTC	CASRTGHRYEQYF
TRBV10-3	TRBJ1-1	many	TRBD1	TGTGCCATCAGTGACTCAGACAGGGGAAACACTGAAGCTTTCTTT	CAISDSDRGNTEAFF
TRBV20-1	TRBJ2-7	.	.	TGCAGTGCTAGAGGCCCCGGCGGGTTCTACGAGCAGTACTTC	CSARGPGGFYEQYF
TRBV3-1	TRBJ2-7	.	.	TGTGCCAGCAGCCGTTTCAGGGGTGGCTACGAGCAGTACTTC	CASSRFRGGYEQYF
TRBV3-1	TRBJ1-6	few	TRBD1	TGTGCCAGCAGCCAAGTGCAGGGGGGATCACCCCTCCACTTT	CASSQVQGGSPLHF
TRBV29-1	TRBJ2-3	.	.	TGCAGCGTTGCAGTCGCAGATACGCAGTATTTT	CSVAVADTQYF
TRBV10-3	TRBJ2-5	few	.	TGTGCCATCAGTGAGAGGGCGGAGGAGACCCAGTACTTC	CAISERAEETQYF
TRBV7-9	TRBJ1-6	few	.	TGTGCCAGCAGCTTAGCGGTGGGGGGTAACTCACCCCTCCACTTT	CASSLAVGGNSPLHF
TRBV20-1	TRBJ2-1	.	.	TGCAGTGGCAGGGACTTCCCCGAGCAGTTCTTC	CSGRDFPEQFF
TRBV2	TRBJ2-6	.	.	TGTGCCAGCAGTGAGAGCCTGGGGGGCAACGTCCTGACTTTC	CASSESLGGNVLTF
TRBV4-1	TRBJ1-1	few	TRBD1	TGCGCCAGCAGCCAAAACCTCGCCCGGACAGGGGACGCAGCTTTCTTT	CASSQNLARTGDAAFF
TRBV5-1	TRBJ2-3	few	TRBD2	TGCGCCAGCAGCCTGGGACTAGCGGGGGATAGAAGCACAGATACGCAGTATTTT	CASSLGLAGDRSTDTQYF
TRBV4-1	TRBJ2-1	few	TRBD2	TGCGCCAGCAGCCAACTAGCGGGAGAGGGCAATGAGCAGTTCTTC	CASSQLAGEGNEQFF
TRBV9	TRBJ2-2	.	.	TGTGCCAGCAGCGTCTTATCGGGGCAGGGACGTCCCGGGGAGCTGTTTTTT	CASSVLSGQGRPGELFF
TRBV11-2	TRBJ2-1	.	.	TGTGCCAGCAGCTTAGATGTAGTAAGGCAGAGGAGAACATTGAATGAGCAGTTCTTC	CASSLDVVRQRRTLNEQFF
TRBV29-1	TRBJ2-3	.	.	TGCAGCGTTGAGCCGACAGGAGGCACAGATACGCAGTATTTT	CSVEPTGGTDTQYF
TRBV19	TRBJ1-5	.	.	TGTGCCAGTAGTACCCTCTGGGGAGCTAGCAATCAGCCCCAGCATTTT	CASSTLWGASNQPQHF
TRBV24-1	TRBJ1-5	.	TRBD1	TGTGCCACCAGTGACCCTAGACAGGGGAGTCAGCCCCAGCATTTT	CATSDPRQGSQPQHF
TRBV27	TRBJ1-5	many	TRBD1	TGTGCCAGCAGTTTGGTTGGGGCAGGGGGGCAGCCCCAGCATTTT	CASSLVGAGGQPQHF
TRBV5-4	TRBJ2-7	few	TRBD2	TGTGCCAGCAGCTTGGACCTAGCGGGAGCTCGAGAGCAGTACTTC	CASSLDLAGAREQYF
TRBV4-2	TRBJ2-1	.	.	TGTGCCAGCAGCCAACTCCGAGACGGAAACAATGAGCAGTTCTTC	CASSQLRDGNNEQFF
TRBV15	TRBJ1-4	.	TRBD1	TGTGCCACCAGCAAGGGACAGGGAGGCGAAAAACTGTTTTTT	CATSKGQGGEKLFF
TRBV7-6	TRBJ1-1	few	.	TGTGCCAGCAGCTTCACGGGAGGTAGGGGGAACACTGAAGCTTTCTTT	CASSFTGGRGNTEAFF
TRBV6-5	TRBJ2-2	few	.	TGTGCCAGCAGTTACTCGCCAGAGAACACCGGGGAGCTGTTTTTT	CASSYSPENTGELFF
TRBV7-9	TRBJ1-2	.	.	TGTGCCAGCAGCTCCTTACTCGTTGGGGCGAACTATGGCTACACCTTC	CASSSLLVGANYGYTF
TRBV12-3/TRBV12-4	TRBJ1-5	.	.	TGTGCCAGCAGTCCGACTAACAGGGACCAGCCCCAGCATTTT	CASSPTNRDQPQHF
TRBV15	TRBJ1-6	few	TRBD1	TGTGCCACCAGCCACCGGACAGGGGATAATTCACCCCTCCACTTT	CATSHRTGDNSPLHF
TRBV12-3/TRBV12-4	TRBJ2-5	medium-sized	TRBD2	TGTGCCAGCAGCGTAGCGGGGGGGCAAGAGACCCAGTACTTC	CASSVAGGQETQYF
TRBV18	TRBJ2-1	few	.	TGTGCCAGCTCACCAATGGCAGGGAGTCGGGATGAGCAGTTCTTC	CASSPMAGSRDEQFF
TRBV5-6	TRBJ2-2	.	.	TGTGCCAGCAGCTTGGTCTGGACTCAGCTTAACACCGGGGAGCTGTTTTTT	CASSLVWTQLNTGELFF
TRBV7-6	TRBJ2-2	.	TRBD2	TGTGCCAGCACCCGGGGGGGCGGCGGGAACACCGGGGAGCTGTTTTTT	CASTRGGGGNTGELFF
TRBV29-1	TRBJ2-7	few	.	TGCAGCGTTGTTGGATCCTCCTACGAGCAGTACTTC	CSVVGSSYEQYF
TRBV7-9	TRBJ2-1	few	.	TGTGCCAGCAGCTTAGTTGGCGCTGGAAATGAGCAGTTCTTC	CASSLVGAGNEQFF